One and the same sample provided the 2 T cell receptor beta chains below, sequenced in a study of OX40 agonist ivuxolimab in advanced cancers. The method was immunoSEQ multiplex PCR; TCRdb's version includes in-frame clones alone and lacks a portion of them. The sample shows around 76,000 clones, roughly 88% of them seen only once. This material consisted of CD4+ or CD8+ T cells sorted from blood, taken in a trial of the OX40 agonist ivuxolimab. Every receptor here comes from an adult with an advanced solid tumor such as melanoma, head and neck, liver or kidney cancer.

V gene TRBV11-1 combines with J gene TRBJ1-5; the D is unclear. CDR3 length: 19 amino acids. Germline V gene lookup returns CDR1 SGHAT and CDR2 FQDESV (reference sequence). The ends were cut back, 4 bases at V and 4 bases at J, with 26 bases in the middle. CDR3 amino acids: CASSSQNPMTPPKNQPQHF. The CDR3 region has the DNA TGTGCCAGCAGCTCCCAGAACCCAATGACTCCACCAAAAAATCAGCCCCAGCATTTT.

This chain connects TRBV2 to TRBJ1-2, with 8 nucleotides matching TRBD1. V trimming: 7 bases; J trimming: 4 bases; junction bases outside the gene matches: 11. The V gene's germline CDR1 is SNHLY and CDR2 FYNNEI. This CDR3 comprises 15 residues. CDR3 sequence reads: CASTPSRGQRYGYTF. The CDR3 DNA reads as TGTGCCAGCACCCCGAGCAGGGGGCAACGCTATGGCTACACCTTC.